These 22 T cell receptor beta chains originate from one sample sequenced in a study of cytomegalovirus exposure and HLA in healthy donors. Vbeta (60) and Jbeta (13) primers were used in the PCR. The assay was immunoSEQ multiplex PCR, and TCRdb's table has in-frame clones only and misses some. The sample has roughly 130,000 clones, less than 85% seen once. Sequenced material: PBMCs. The receptors come from a man aged 35-49 years in good health and CMV-seronegative.

The chain carries TRBV6-4 and TRBJ2-5, with 11 positions matching TRBD2. This CDR3 is built from 18 residues. Unmatched junction bases numbered 15, after V lost 9 bases and J lost 0 bases. The germline gives CDR1 MRHNA, CDR2 SNTAGT. The CDR3 here is CARKVVTSGGLYQETQYF. In DNA form, the CDR3 reads TGTGCCAGAAAAGTGGTAACTAGCGGGGGCCTGTACCAAGAGACCCAGTACTTC.

V is TRBV5-1 and J is TRBJ2-1; TRBD2 aligns across 8 bases. This CDR3 contains 15 residues. Germline CDR1 is SGHRS and CDR2 is YFSETQ. The J segment lost 7 bases and the V segment lost 2 bases, leaving 8 bases of the junction unmatched. This CDR3 reads CASSFTAGGGNEQFF. As DNA, the CDR3 is TGCGCCAGCAGCTTCACTGCGGGGGGTGGGAATGAGCAGTTCTTC.

The genes are TRBV10-2 and TRBJ1-2; 7 nucleotides align to TRBD1. V shed 1 base and J 8 bases; nucleotides not matched to a gene: 10. CDR1 WSHSY and CDR2 SAAADI come from the germline V gene. CDR3 length: 15 amino acids. The CDR3, as DNA: TGCGCCAGCAGTGAGTTCCGAGCGACAGGGTACGGCTACACCTTC. Amino acids: CASSEFRATGYGYTF.

This rearrangement joins TRBV21-1 to TRBJ2-1; the table's D call TRBD2 went unverified against the DNA. TRBV21-1 is a pseudogene. This CDR3 is 19 amino acids long. CDR3 coding DNA: TGTGCCAGCAGCAAAGAGGGGCGGGAGGGATTTAATCCCTACAATGAGCAGTTCTTC. It codes for CASSKEGREGFNPYNEQFF.

The V and J genes are TRBV6-6 and TRBJ2-5; 13 bases match TRBD2. Trimming removed 4 bases from V and 5 bases from J; junction bases left unmatched: 7. Germline lookup yields CDR1 MNHNY and CDR2 SVGAGI (reference sequence). This CDR3 is 16 amino acids long. CDR3 coding DNA: TGTGCCAGCAGTTCGGGACTAGCGGGAACGAGGGAGACCCAGTACTTC. The encoded protein is CASSSGLAGTRETQYF.

The chain links TRBV5-1 to TRBJ2-7; D might be TRBD1 (6 bases). Germline values: CDR1 SGHRS, CDR2 YFSETQ. The CDR3 has 13 amino acids. The ends were cut back, 0 bases at V and 4 bases at J, with 8 bases in the middle. The CDR3 bases are TGCGCCAGCAGCTTGGCCGGACAGTACGAGCAGTACTTC. Translating gives CASSLAGQYEQYF.

The CDR3 nucleotides read TGTGCCAGCGGAGAGGGGGGGTCCGGGCATGGCTACACCTTC. This sequence encodes CASGEGGSGHGYTF. V gene TRBV27 combines with J gene TRBJ1-2; D might be TRBD1 (6 bases). The CDR3 extends over 14 amino acids. CDR1 is MNHEY, CDR2 SMNVEV, per germline (reference sequence). V dropped 8 bases and J dropped 6 bases, with 19 bases sitting between them.

The V call is TRBV19, the J call TRBJ2-1; D gene uncertain. Per the germline V gene, CDR1 is LNHDA and CDR2 is SQIVND (reference sequence). This CDR3 has 11 amino acids. V was cut by 6 bases and J by 3 bases, with 3 bases left in between. The CDR3 DNA reads TGTGCCAGTAGATACTACAATGAGCAGTTCTTC. Amino acid sequence: CASRYYNEQFF.

The chain joins TRBV5-4 to TRBJ1-2; 7 nucleotides align to TRBD1. Germline CDR1 SGHNT, CDR2 YYREEE (reference sequence). The CDR3 runs to 14 residues. The V and J ends lost 4 bases and 5 bases, in that order; junction bases with no gene match: 8. CDR3 DNA sequence: TGTGCCAGCAGCCCCCGGGACAGTTATTATGGCTACACCTTC. Translated: CASSPRDSYYGYTF.

This clone was seen only a few times. This CDR3 reads CAWSVKILSSYNSPLHF. CDR3 DNA: TGTGCCTGGAGTGTTAAAATTCTAAGCTCCTATAATTCACCCCTCCACTTT. This chain links TRBV30 with TRBJ1-6; D remains ambiguous. Per germline, CDR1 GTSNPN and CDR2 SVGIG (reference sequence). V dropped 0 bases and J dropped 0 bases, with 12 bases sitting between them. The length of the CDR3 is 17 residues.

V usage is TRBV6-5 and J usage is TRBJ1-1; perhaps TRBD1 as D (5 bases). The germline V gene encodes CDR1 MNHEY and CDR2 SVGAGI. Trimming stripped 3 bases from V and 1 base from J, with 12 bases between. The CDR3 contains 15 residues. CDR3 bases: TGTGCCAGCAGTTATGGGGCCGTGGAGAACACTGAAGCTTTCTTT. Translation: CASSYGAVENTEAFF.

The chain has TRBV19 and TRBJ2-7; no definite D call. V was trimmed by 5 bases and J by 6 bases, leaving 17 bases between them. The V gene's germline CDR1 is LNHDA and CDR2 SQIVND (reference sequence). The CDR3 loop spans 14 amino acids. DNA for the CDR3: TGTGCCAGTAGTGCACTCGATATGGTACGCGAGCAGTACTTC. Its translation is CASSALDMVREQYF. The variable domain in full, completed from reference TRBV19 and TRBJ2-7, reads DGGITQSPKYLFRKEGQNVTLSCEQNLNHDAMYWYRQDPGQGLRLIYYSQIVNDFQKGDIAEGYSVSREKKESFPLTVTSAQKNPTAFYLCASSALDMVREQYFGPGTRLTVT.

The genes are TRBV27 and TRBJ2-7; D might be TRBD2 (6 bases). The CDR3 sequence is 15 residues long. Germline CDR1 and CDR2: MNHEY and SMNVEV (reference sequence). With 3 bases removed from V and 1 base from J, the gap between germline ends came to 13 bases. CDR3 in DNA: TGTGCCAGCAGTTTCGGAACGGGGGATTCCTACGAGCAGTACTTC. This gives the protein CASSFGTGDSYEQYF.

This clone has just a few counts. Germline is not matched at one junction end, which may reflect a read error. The V and J genes are TRBV5-6 and TRBJ2-3; TRBD1 matches at 7 bases. This CDR3 comprises 14 residues. Looked up from germline, CDR1 is SGHDT and CDR2 is YYEEEE. In DNA, the CDR3 is TGTGCCAGCAGCTTGGCCAGGGTTTGGACAGGTGCTCATTTT. Translated: CASSLARVWTGAHF.

The chain carries TRBV10-1 and TRBJ2-7; 8 bases line up with TRBD1. This CDR3 comprises 14 residues. CDR1 and CDR2 (germline): WNHNN, SYGVQD (reference sequence). J lost 2 bases, V lost 2 bases, and 2 bases had no gene match. CDR3 nucleotides: TGCGCCAGCAGTGAGACAGGGGGGCCCTACGAGCAGTACTTC. This codes for CASSETGGPYEQYF.

V and J are TRBV11-1 and TRBJ1-1; TRBD1 might be the D (6 bases). Germline CDR1 SGHAT, CDR2 FQDESV (reference sequence). V was trimmed by 4 bases and J by 5 bases, leaving 14 bases between them. The CDR3 runs 14 residues. The CDR3 sequence: CASSSPSGVTEAFF. In DNA, the CDR3 is TGTGCCAGCAGCTCCCCTTCAGGGGTAACTGAAGCTTTCTTT.

This chain joins TRBV30 and TRBJ2-3, with 8 bases fitting TRBD2. The germline V gene encodes CDR1 GTSNPN and CDR2 SVGIG (reference sequence). The CDR3 covers 14 residues. J lost 4 bases, V lost 2 bases, and 5 bases had no gene match. CDR3 protein: CAWSPGRGADTQYF. In nucleotides, the CDR3 is TGTGCCTGGAGTCCCGGGAGGGGAGCAGATACGCAGTATTTT.

The V gene is TRBV10-1, the J gene TRBJ1-3, with D unresolved. This CDR3 region has 14 residues. Looked up from germline, CDR1 is WNHNN and CDR2 is SYGVQD (reference sequence). Trimming removed 8 bases from V and 0 bases from J, with 11 bases in between. CDR3 DNA: TGCGCCAGCGGTTCGGGTCGCTCTGGAAACACCATATATTTT. It translates to CASGSGRSGNTIYF.

The chain links TRBV19 to TRBJ2-7; D possibly corresponds to TRBD2 (6 bases). CDR1 and CDR2 from the germline V gene are LNHDA and SQIVND (reference sequence). CDR3 size: 14 residues. Trimming left V 7 bases short and J 6 bases short, with 19 bases between. The CDR3 DNA reads TGTGCCAGTACCCCCACCGGCGGGGCTGTCGAGCAGTACTTC. Translated: CASTPTGGAVEQYF.

The V gene is TRBV28, the J gene TRBJ2-5; TRBD2 is a possible D gene (5 bases). The V end was cut by 8 bases, the J end by 2 bases, with 15 bases between. This CDR3 region has 14 residues. CDR1 and CDR2 from the germline V gene are MDHEN and SYDVKM. CDR3 region: CASGEGSPQETQYF. Written as DNA, the CDR3 is TGTGCCAGCGGCGAGGGTAGTCCGCAAGAGACCCAGTACTTC. Looking up the rest from reference TRBV28 and TRBJ2-5 gives the full variable domain: DVKVTQSSRYLVKRTGEKVFLECVQDMDHENMFWYRQDPGLGLRLIYFSYDVKMKEKGDIPEGYSVSREKKERFSLILESASTNQTSMYLCASGEGSPQETQYFGPGTRLLVL.

This clone was found a few times. V is TRBV28 and J is TRBJ2-6, with a weak D call TRBD1 (5 bases). V lost 2 bases and J 1 base, leaving 9 bases between the germline ends. The CDR3 extends over 16 amino acids. CDR1 is MDHEN, CDR2 SYDVKM, per germline. The CDR3 spells CASSLASGSGANVLTF. In DNA form, the CDR3 reads TGTGCCAGCAGTTTAGCATCAGGGTCTGGGGCCAACGTCCTGACTTTC.

J is TRBJ2-7 and V is TRBV6-5; D might be TRBD2 (6 bases). V lost 0 bases and J lost 2, with 14 bases in between. The CDR3 is 16 amino acids. CDR1 is MNHEY, CDR2 SVGAGI, per germline. The CDR3 loop reads CASSYSQGLPAYEQYF. CDR3 nucleotides: TGTGCCAGCAGTTACTCCCAGGGACTTCCGGCCTACGAGCAGTACTTC.